The source of this TCR beta chain is a study of blood T cell repertoires in COVID-19. As for the study in general: Some COVID-19 samples were acute and others convalescent; all came from the United States, Italy and Spain. Sample material is recorded as cDNA or gDNA derived from T cells, B-cell-depleted T cells, or PBMCs.

How the authors handled the data: Amplification of reference gene primers was used by the study to estimate nucleated cell counts. Here immunoSEQ multiplex PCR was the method, and the copy in TCRdb shows in-frame clones only, minus some. D and trimming were read from the DNA, whereas the V and J calls and clone size are those reported in that table. Seen here are tens of thousands of clones, around 90% observed once, and the top ten hold roughly 2.3%. Germline CDR1 and CDR2: LGHDT and YNNKEL (reference sequence). V was trimmed by 4 bases and J by 4 bases, leaving 8 bases between them. This CDR3 contains 13 residues.

The source of this sequence is a middle-aged man with acute or convalescent COVID-19. The sample consisted of peripheral blood. The chain combines TRBV3-1 (or the pseudogene TRBV3-2) with TRBJ1-5; D might be TRBD1 (5 bases). The CDR3 loop is CASSRTGNQPQHF. The CDR3 DNA is TGTGCCAGCAGCCGAACAGGTAATCAGCCCCAGCATTTT.